The sequence of this TCR beta chain was determined in a study of blood T cell repertoires in COVID-19. Study in general: Sites across the United States, Italy and Spain contributed samples from acute and convalescent COVID-19. In each case, the material was cDNA or gDNA derived from T cells, B-cell-depleted T cells, or PBMCs.

Original processing notes: Reference gene primers were amplified, and this amplification served to estimate nucleated cell counts. Libraries were prepared by immunoSEQ multiplex PCR; TCRdb keeps only in-frame clonotypes and omits some of them. That table supplies the V and J calls and clone size; D and trimming were determined from the DNA. The repertoire consists of under 250,000 clones, with approximately 91% occurring once and the leading ten covering 5.5% to 6.5%. Germline lookup yields CDR1 MNHEY and CDR2 SMNVEV (reference sequence). Trimming cost V 8 bases and J 1 base, with 13 bases left between them. The length of the CDR3 is 14 residues.

This chain joins TRBV27 and TRBJ2-3; D possibly corresponds to TRBD2 (5 bases). This sequence was found in a man between 60 and 75 years old who had recovered from COVID-19. The sample consisted of peripheral blood. DNA of the CDR3: TGTGCCAGCGACCGTGAAGCGGGCACAGATACGCAGTATTTT. Translated: CASDREAGTDTQYF.